These 21 T cell receptor beta chains came from one sample sequenced in a study of cytomegalovirus exposure and HLA in healthy donors. The PCR used 60 Vbeta and 13 Jbeta primers. Sequencing was performed with immunoSEQ multiplex PCR; in TCRdb, only in-frame clones are kept and a portion is missing. The sample includes roughly 100,000 clones, around 15% of them seen just once. The sequencing input was PBMCs. The source of these receptors is a female donor in good health and CMV-seronegative.

This clone has a single count. Relative to the germline gene, one junction end is altered; a read error may explain this. The rearrangement joins TRBV4-2 to TRBJ1-2, with 9 bases matching TRBD1. The CDR3 has 16 residues. The germline gives CDR1 LGHNA, CDR2 YNFKEQ. The CDR3 reads CASSPDRGSYHYDYTF. Here the CDR3 DNA reads TGTGCCAGCAGCCCGGACAGGGGAAGTTATCACTATGACTACACCTTC.

This clone turned up a few times. The V and J genes are TRBV4-3 and TRBJ1-1; D is undetermined. From germline, CDR1 is LGHNA and CDR2 YSLEER. CDR3 length: 15 residues. V gave up 0 bases and J gave up 1 base, with 9 bases separating them. DNA of the CDR3: TGCGCCAGCAGCCAAGAATGGGCAGGGAACACTGAAGCTTTCTTT. Its protein product is CASSQEWAGNTEAFF.

The chain links TRBV5-1 to TRBJ2-6, with D tentatively TRBD2 (7 bases). Germline V CDR1 and CDR2: SGHRS, YFSETQ. V shed 1 base and J shed 13 bases, with 15 bases lying between them. The CDR3 is 14 amino acids. This CDR3 reads CASSLLSRGGVLTF. The CDR3 coding sequence is TGCGCCAGCAGCTTGCTTTCCAGGGGAGGGGTCCTGACTTTC.

The rearrangement uses TRBV19 and TRBJ1-2; 10 bases are shared with TRBD1. V lost 5 bases and J lost 4; bases outside the gene matches: 16. The CDR3 loop spans 18 amino acids. The germline gives CDR1 LNHDA, CDR2 SQIVND (reference sequence). The CDR3 bases are TGTGCCAGTAGTGATACGTCCGGGACAGGGGTCCGCCTCTATGGCTACACCTTC. This codes for CASSDTSGTGVRLYGYTF.

The chain has TRBV18 and TRBJ1-1, with D unresolved. The V gene's germline CDR1 is KGHSH and CDR2 LQKENI. The CDR3 is 13 amino acids. The V and J ends lost 4 bases and 1 base respectively, with 7 bases between them. In nucleotides, the CDR3 is TGTGCCAGCTCACAGGACTGGAACACTGAAGCTTTCTTT. It codes for CASSQDWNTEAFF.

This chain joins TRBV9 and TRBJ1-4; D is undetermined. CDR3 size: 13 residues. Looked up from germline, CDR1 is SGDLS and CDR2 is YYNGEE. V was trimmed by 1 base and J by 7 bases, leaving 8 bases between them. CDR3 nucleotide sequence: TGTGCCAGCAGCGTAACTCCGGGTGAAAAACTGTTTTTT. Translating it yields CASSVTPGEKLFF. The whole variable domain, remainder taken from reference TRBV9 and TRBJ1-4, is DSGVTQTPKHLITATGQRVTLRCSPRSGDLSVYWYQQSLDQGLQFLIQYYNGEERAKGNILERFSAQQFPDLHSELNLSSLELGDSALYFCASSVTPGEKLFFGSGTQLSVL.

The chain has TRBV4-3 and TRBJ2-5; 15 positions match TRBD2. This CDR3 is built from 16 residues. CDR1 and CDR2 (germline): LGHNA, YSLEER. Losses at the gene ends were 4 bases for V and 3 bases for J; bases not matched to a gene: 3. CDR3 DNA sequence: TGCGCCAGCAGCCCATGGACTAGCGGGGGGGAAGAGACCCAGTACTTC. This encodes CASSPWTSGGEETQYF.

This chain connects TRBV19 to TRBJ2-2; D is ambiguous. CDR1 and CDR2 (germline): LNHDA, SQIVND (reference sequence). Trimming left V 2 bases short and J 0 bases short, with 7 bases between. CDR3 length: 15 residues. CDR3 sequence reads: CASSIWAANTGELFF. Here the CDR3 DNA reads TGTGCCAGTAGTATATGGGCCGCGAACACCGGGGAGCTGTTTTTT.

This clone ranks as medium-sized. J is TRBJ2-7 and V is TRBV5-6, with 7 bases identical to TRBD1. Germline V gene data show CDR1 as SGHDT and CDR2 as YYEEEE. There are 15 residues in the CDR3. V shed 0 bases, J shed 2 bases, and the junction held 5 bases outside the gene matches. Here the CDR3 DNA reads TGTGCCAGCAGCTTGGGGGACAGCACCACCTACGAGCAGTACTTC. Translating it yields CASSLGDSTTYEQYF.

This clone occurred a few times. The chain is built from TRBV28 and TRBJ2-1; 8 nucleotides agree with TRBD1. V lost 10 bases, J lost 7 bases, and 3 bases stayed unmatched. The CDR3 length is 11 residues. Germline V gene lookup returns CDR1 MDHEN and CDR2 SYDVKM. The CDR3 spells CATRQGNEQFF. CDR3 nucleotides: TGTGCCACCCGACAGGGGAATGAGCAGTTCTTC.

The V call is TRBV7-2, the J call TRBJ2-7, with D unresolved. The CDR3 contains 11 residues. CDR1 is SGHTA, CDR2 FQGNSA, per germline. V was pared by 2 bases and J by 3 bases, with 2 bases between. The CDR3 nucleotides read TGTGCCAGCAGCTTACGCTACGAGCAGTACTTC. Protein: CASSLRYEQYF.

The chain recombines TRBV27 with TRBJ2-1; D is perhaps TRBD1 (5 bases). The CDR3 has 13 amino acids. CDR1 and CDR2 (germline): MNHEY, SMNVEV (reference sequence). V was cut by 6 bases and J by 7 bases, with 13 bases left in between. CDR3 coding DNA: TGTGCCAGCAGCCTATTCAGGGCGAATGAGCAGTTCTTC. It specifies CASSLFRANEQFF.

The rearrangement links TRBV7-9 to TRBJ2-2; a possible D gene is TRBD1 (6 bases). The CDR3 length is 18 residues. The germline V and J ends were trimmed by 5 bases and 1 base, with 20 bases remaining between them. Germline V CDR1 and CDR2: SEHNR, FQNEAQ (reference sequence). CDR3 in DNA: TGTGCCAGCAGCCCATTGGGGGCGACAGGATGGAACACCGGGGAGCTGTTTTTT. It is translated as CASSPLGATGWNTGELFF.

Only a few counts were recorded for this clone. This rearrangement joins TRBV2 to TRBJ1-1, with TRBD1 identical over 7 bases. V lost 6 bases to trimming and J lost 1 base; unmatched junction nucleotides: 2. The CDR3 length is 13 residues. Germline CDR1 SNHLY, CDR2 FYNNEI. The DNA of the CDR3 is TGTGCCAGCAGAGGGGACAGGAACACTGAAGCTTTCTTT. Its protein is CASRGDRNTEAFF.

V and J are TRBV7-3 and TRBJ2-1; 8 bases agree with TRBD2. The CDR3 has 14 amino acids. Trimming at V came to 5 bases and at J to 6 bases, leaving 6 bases not matched to a gene. CDR1 is SGHTA, CDR2 FQGTGA, per germline. The DNA for the CDR3 is TGTGCCAGCAGCCACGGGACTAGTAGCAATGAGCAGTTCTTC. Translated, it gives CASSHGTSSNEQFF.

The chain recombines TRBV7-2 with TRBJ2-3, with 9 bases aligning to TRBD1. V was pared by 4 bases and J by 5 bases, with 7 bases of the junction left unmatched. Germline lookup yields CDR1 SGHTA and CDR2 FQGNSA. CDR3 length: 15 amino acids. This chain's CDR3 is CASSYRDRVGDTQYF. CDR3 sequence (DNA): TGTGCCAGCAGCTATCGGGACAGGGTGGGAGATACGCAGTATTTT.

This clone was seen more than once but under ten times. The chain is built from TRBV6-1 and TRBJ2-3; 9 nucleotides align to TRBD2. J was trimmed by 14 bases and V by 1 base; bases with no gene match: 13. CDR1 MNHNS and CDR2 SASEGT come from the germline V gene. The CDR3 totals 15 residues. CDR3 DNA: TGTGCCAGCAGTGAAGGTAGCGGGAGATCCCGGGTCGGGTATTTT. Translation gives CASSEGSGRSRVGYF.

In its sample, this clone was seen a few times. The chain combines TRBV29-1 with TRBJ1-1; D is perhaps TRBD1 (5 bases). V lost 6 bases, J lost 0 bases, and 20 bases lay in between. Germline values: CDR1 SQVTM, CDR2 ANQGSEA. This CDR3 has 16 residues. The CDR3 reads CSVRTTGWGLNTEAFF. CDR3 coding DNA: TGCAGCGTCCGAACCACAGGATGGGGATTGAACACTGAAGCTTTCTTT.

This clone has just a few counts. The V gene is TRBV19, the J gene TRBJ2-1; unclear D gene. Germline CDR1 LNHDA, CDR2 SQIVND (reference sequence). Trimming left V 4 bases short and J 3 bases short, with 7 bases between. The CDR3 sequence is 13 residues long. The CDR3 DNA sequence: TGTGCCAGTAGTACGGCTAGCTACAATGAGCAGTTCTTC. Protein: CASSTASYNEQFF.

The chain is built from TRBV6-5 and TRBJ1-3; D unresolved. Between the trimmed V and J ends, which lost 1 base and 4 bases, there was a span of 5 bases. Per the germline V gene, CDR1 is MNHEY and CDR2 is SVGAGI. The CDR3 runs 13 residues. CDR3 loop: CASSYYGGNTIYF. As DNA, the CDR3 is TGTGCCAGCAGTTACTACGGGGGAAACACCATATATTTT.

The chain uses TRBV5-1 and TRBJ2-5; D may be TRBD2 (5 bases). The CDR3 spans 15 residues. Germline CDR1 SGHRS, CDR2 YFSETQ. Between the trimmed V and J ends, which lost 1 base and 1 base, there was a span of 11 bases. This CDR3 is CASSLSGYRQETQYF. The DNA of the CDR3 is TGCGCCAGCAGCTTGTCGGGGTATCGCCAAGAGACCCAGTACTTC.